Listed here are 8 T cell receptor beta chains from one sample, sequenced in a study of blood T cell repertoires in COVID-19. Sequenced by immunoSEQ multiplex PCR; TCRdb stores in-frame clones only, minus some. The data hold some 21,000 clones, with roughly 90% observed a single time. Sequences were obtained from peripheral blood. Receptor source: a human donor in a cohort sampled during active COVID-19.

To note about this clone: The sample carries other DNA sequences with the same CDR3. V usage is TRBV7-2 and J usage is TRBJ1-5; a possible D gene is TRBD1 (5 bases). Trimming stripped 4 bases from V and 6 bases from J, with 28 bases between. In germline, CDR1 is SGHTA, CDR2 FQGNSA. The CDR3 length is 19 residues. CDR3 nucleotides: TGTGCCAGCAGCTCTACTCCTTTGACCGGGGGGGGGTGGATTCAGCCCCAGCATTTT. Its protein is CASSSTPLTGGGWIQPQHF. The variable domain in full, completed from reference TRBV7-2 and TRBJ1-5, reads GAGVSQSPSNKVTEKGKDVELRCDPISGHTALYWYRQSLGQGLEFLIYFQGNSAPDKSGLPSDRFSAERTGGSVSTLTIQRTQQEDSAVYLCASSSTPLTGGGWIQPQHFGDGTRLSIL.

The chain is built from TRBV6-5 and TRBJ1-6; tentatively, D is TRBD1 (5 bases). Germline CDR1 and CDR2: MNHEY and SVGAGI. The length of the CDR3 is 16 residues. With 2 bases removed from V and 6 bases from J, the gap between germline ends came to 14 bases. DNA of the CDR3: TGTGCCAGCAGTTACGGGGCGGACACAACTAATTCACCCCTCCACTTT. Amino acid sequence: CASSYGADTTNSPLHF.

The V and J genes are TRBV5-1 and TRBJ2-5; 8 bases map to TRBD1. Trimming took 5 bases from V and 2 from J; bases not matched to a gene: 5. The CDR3 totals 14 residues. CDR1 and CDR2 from the germline V gene are SGHRS and YFSETQ. CDR3 sequence reads: CASSTGQGQETQYF. In DNA, the CDR3 is TGCGCCAGCAGTACCGGACAGGGTCAAGAGACCCAGTACTTC. Full variable domain (outside the CDR3, taken from reference TRBV5-1 and TRBJ2-5): KAGVTQTPRYLIKTRGQQVTLSCSPISGHRSVSWYQQTPGQGLQFLFEYFSETQRNKGNFPGRFSGRQFSNSRSEMNVSTLELGDSALYLCASSTGQGQETQYFGPGTRLLVL.

The rearrangement uses TRBV7-9 and TRBJ1-1, with a tentative D call TRBD1 (5 bases). Trimming pared 5 bases from V and 3 bases from J, leaving 13 bases between. Germline V gene data show CDR1 as SEHNR and CDR2 as FQNEAQ (reference sequence). The CDR3 runs to 14 residues. Here the CDR3 reads CASSVRDGDTEAFF. The CDR3 coding sequence is TGTGCCAGCAGCGTCAGGGATGGGGACACTGAAGCTTTCTTT.

The rearrangement uses TRBV4-3 and TRBJ2-1, with a possible D match to TRBD2 (5 bases). Germline CDR1 reads LGHNA; CDR2 reads YSLEER. The CDR3 is 14 residues long. V lost 2 bases and J lost 8, with 13 bases in between. The CDR3 nucleotides are TGCGCCAGCAGCCAATCTAGGGTGAGGGATGAGCAGTTCTTC. The encoded protein is CASSQSRVRDEQFF.

The CDR3 region has the DNA TGTGCCAGCAGCTTCGGGGGACAGAACTATGGCTACACCTTC. As protein: CASSFGGQNYGYTF. The chain employs TRBV11-2 and TRBJ1-2; 7 bases are a match to TRBD1. Germline V gene data show CDR1 as SGHAT and CDR2 as FQNNGV. The CDR3 loop spans 14 amino acids. The ends lost 3 bases at V and 2 bases at J; junction bases unmatched: 3.

CDR3 in DNA: TGTGCCAGCAGTGAACGCGTGAACCAGCCCCAGCATTTT. It is translated as CASSERVNQPQHF. The chain carries TRBV6-1 and TRBJ1-5, with no clear D. V was pared by 2 bases and J by 7 bases, with 9 bases between. This CDR3 has 13 amino acids. The V gene's germline CDR1 is MNHNS and CDR2 SASEGT.

Here the CDR3 reads CAWGSYGYTF. The CDR3 coding sequence is TGTGCCTGGGGGAGCTATGGCTACACCTTC. The chain has TRBV30 and TRBJ1-2, with D unclear. Looked up from germline, CDR1 is GTSNPN and CDR2 is SVGIG (reference sequence). With 5 bases removed from V and 4 bases from J, the gap between germline ends came to 5 bases. CDR3 length: 10 residues.